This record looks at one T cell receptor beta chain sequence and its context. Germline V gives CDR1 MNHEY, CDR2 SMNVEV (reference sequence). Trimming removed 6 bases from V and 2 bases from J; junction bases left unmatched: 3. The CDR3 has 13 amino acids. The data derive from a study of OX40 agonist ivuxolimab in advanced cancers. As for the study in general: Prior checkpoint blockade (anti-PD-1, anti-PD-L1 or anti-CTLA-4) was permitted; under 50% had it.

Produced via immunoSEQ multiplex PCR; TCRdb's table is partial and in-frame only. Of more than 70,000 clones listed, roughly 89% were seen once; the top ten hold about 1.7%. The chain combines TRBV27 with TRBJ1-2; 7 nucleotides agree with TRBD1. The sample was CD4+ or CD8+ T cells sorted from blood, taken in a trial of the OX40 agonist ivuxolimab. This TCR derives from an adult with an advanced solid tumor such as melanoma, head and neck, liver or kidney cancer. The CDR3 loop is CASRTGPNYGYTF. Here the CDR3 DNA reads TGTGCCAGCAGGACAGGGCCCAACTATGGCTACACCTTC.